Each of the 22 T cell receptor beta chains below was sequenced from the same sample in a study of beta chain features in type 1 diabetes. The sequenced template was cDNA made from the entire isolated RNA. The protocol was immunoSEQ multiplex PCR, while the TCRdb copy is restricted to in-frame clones and leaves out a portion. Here the sample spans approximately 120,000 clones, under 40% being singletons. What was sequenced was stem cell memory CD4+ T cells from blood. These receptors originate from a woman aged 18-30 years in good health.

This chain connects TRBV2 to TRBJ1-4; 9 nucleotides match TRBD1. The germline gives CDR1 SNHLY, CDR2 FYNNEI. The CDR3 runs to 14 residues. V lost 6 bases and J lost 7; bases outside the gene matches: 6. The CDR3 nucleotides are TGTGCCAGCAGGCCGGGACAGGGCTTTGAAAAACTGTTTTTT. This encodes CASRPGQGFEKLFF.

The chain recombines TRBV13 with TRBJ2-3, with 9 nucleotides matching TRBD1. The germline gives CDR1 PRHDT, CDR2 FYEKMQ (reference sequence). The CDR3 has 17 residues. The junction had 7 bases not matched to a gene; V was cut back by 0 bases and J by 3 bases. The CDR3 protein is CASSLGGQGPYTDTQYF. The CDR3 nucleotides are TGTGCCAGCAGCTTAGGCGGACAGGGGCCCTATACAGATACGCAGTATTTT.

This clone was picked up a small number of times. The chain uses TRBV20-1 and TRBJ2-5; TRBD2 is a possible D gene (7 bases). The germline V gene encodes CDR1 DFQATT and CDR2 SNEGSKA (reference sequence). The V and J ends lost 5 bases and 9 bases respectively, with 13 bases between them. CDR3 length: 11 residues. For the CDR3, the DNA is TGCAGTGCTTCGAGGGGGGGATCCCAGTACTTC. It codes for CSASRGGSQYF.

This clone was recorded only once. V and J are TRBV5-4 and TRBJ2-6, with 8 bases matching TRBD1. The V gene end was trimmed by 2 bases and the J gene end by 0 bases; junction bases not matched to a gene: 4. The CDR3 is 17 residues long. CDR1 SGHNT and CDR2 YYREEE come from the germline V gene (reference sequence). The CDR3 loop reads CASSFDRGFSGANVLTF. CDR3 in DNA: TGTGCCAGCAGCTTTGACAGGGGCTTCTCTGGGGCCAACGTCCTGACTTTC.

The chain employs TRBV12-5 and TRBJ2-2; weak D call: TRBD1 (6 bases). Germline V gives CDR1 LGHNT, CDR2 FRNRAP. This CDR3 comprises 14 residues. Trimming took 2 bases from V and 5 from J, leaving 9 bases between them. The CDR3 loop is CASGLQGWTGELFF. For the CDR3, the DNA is TGTGCTAGTGGTTTGCAGGGGTGGACCGGGGAGCTGTTTTTT.

The table lists this clone with a few counts. The V gene is TRBV18, the J gene TRBJ2-5, with D uncertain. This CDR3 has 12 residues. Trimming removed 4 bases from V and 5 bases from J, with 8 bases in between. CDR1 KGHSH and CDR2 LQKENI come from the germline V gene. CDR3 sequence: CASSLSRETQYF. In nucleotides, the CDR3 is TGTGCCAGCTCACTCTCTAGGGAGACCCAGTACTTC.

The rearrangement links TRBV5-4 to TRBJ1-2, with 8 bases aligning to TRBD1. The CDR3 totals 14 residues. The V segment lost 5 bases and the J segment 5 bases; nucleotides outside the gene matches: 8. Germline V gives CDR1 SGHNT, CDR2 YYREEE (reference sequence). The CDR3 loop reads CASRTQGARYGYTF. The CDR3 nucleotides are TGTGCCAGCAGGACCCAGGGGGCGAGGTATGGCTACACCTTC.

This clone appeared a few times. The chain couples TRBV27 to TRBJ2-2, with 9 positions matching TRBD2. CDR1 MNHEY and CDR2 SMNVEV come from the germline V gene (reference sequence). The V segment lost 6 bases and the J segment 0 bases; nucleotides outside the gene matches: 8. The CDR3 is 17 amino acids. As DNA, the CDR3 is TGTGCCAGCAGCCGCCGACTAGCGGCTCCGAACACCGGGGAGCTGTTTTTT. Protein product: CASSRRLAAPNTGELFF.

The rearrangement links TRBV30 to TRBJ2-1; 10 bases are a match to TRBD2. This CDR3 comprises 16 residues. Germline-derived CDR1 and CDR2 are GTSNPN and SVGIG (reference sequence). Trimming cost V 6 bases and J 9 bases; bases outside gene matches: 17. The CDR3 region has the DNA TGTGCCTGCCGTCGAATGGGGCTAGCGGGAGTATTTGAGCAGTTCTTC. Translated: CACRRMGLAGVFEQFF.

The chain links TRBV19 to TRBJ2-5; 15 positions agree with TRBD2. Trimming at V came to 4 bases and at J to 7 bases, leaving 13 bases not matched to a gene. This CDR3 spans 18 amino acids. Germline values: CDR1 LNHDA, CDR2 SQIVND (reference sequence). CDR3 DNA: TGTGCCAGTAGTACGGGACTAGCGGGAGGCTTCACCCAGGGGACCCAGTACTTC. Its translation: CASSTGLAGGFTQGTQYF.

The chain combines TRBV21-1 with TRBJ1-1; the table calls TRBD1, which could not be checked here. TRBV21-1 is labeled a pseudogene. CDR3 size: 16 residues. CDR3 region: CASSRRDRGLNTEAFF. CDR3 coding DNA: TGTGCCAGCAGCAGACGGGACAGGGGACTGAACACTGAAGCTTTCTTT.

The chain has TRBV18 and TRBJ1-3, with D possibly TRBD1 on 5 matching bases. Trimming removed 4 bases at V and 7 bases at J, with 11 bases between. Germline values: CDR1 KGHSH, CDR2 LQKENI. This CDR3 contains 13 residues. This CDR3 is CASSLERGNTIYF. CDR3 in DNA: TGTGCCAGCTCACTCGAGCGGGGCAACACCATATATTTT.

This clone was picked up a small number of times. The CDR3 is CASSFQSTGTSSYEQYF. CDR3 sequence (DNA): TGTGCCAGCAGCTTCCAATCCACCGGGACTAGCTCCTACGAGCAGTACTTC. This rearrangement joins TRBV7-2 to TRBJ2-7, with TRBD2 matching 8 bases. V gave up 3 bases and J gave up 0 bases; unmatched junction bases: 10. Looked up from germline, CDR1 is SGHTA and CDR2 is FQGNSA. The CDR3 consists of 17 residues. The variable domain in full, with the rest retrieved from reference TRBV7-2 and TRBJ2-7, is GAGVSQSPSNKVTEKGKDVELRCDPISGHTALYWYRQSLGQGLEFLIYFQGNSAPDKSGLPSDRFSAERTGGSVSTLTIQRTQQEDSAVYLCASSFQSTGTSSYEQYFGPGTRLTVT.

This clone was detected a few times. The genes are TRBV28 and TRBJ2-7; D is possibly TRBD1 (6 bases). This CDR3 is 13 amino acids long. V lost 3 bases and J lost 6, with 12 bases in between. Germline assignment: CDR1 MDHEN and CDR2 SYDVKM. CDR3 nucleotides: TGTGCCAGCAGTTTCAGGGGAGAAGGCGAGCAGTACTTC. This codes for CASSFRGEGEQYF.

The chain recombines TRBV7-6 with TRBJ1-2; TRBD1 matches at 8 bases. V was clipped by 1 base and J by 7 bases; unmatched bases: 5. This CDR3 has 14 residues. The germline V gene has CDR1 SGHVS and CDR2 FNYEAQ. CDR3 sequence reads: CASSLDAGGSGYTF. CDR3 nucleotides: TGTGCCAGCAGCTTAGATGCAGGGGGCTCTGGCTACACCTTC.

This clone was observed a few times. The CDR3 protein is CASSARLAGGSYNEQFF. The CDR3 DNA reads as TGTGCCAGCAGCGCACGACTAGCGGGAGGGTCCTACAATGAGCAGTTCTTC. The rearrangement joins TRBV4-2 to TRBJ2-1, with 14 positions matching TRBD2. Germline trimming cut 5 bases from V and 1 base from J; bases unmatched to any gene: 4. This CDR3 is built from 17 residues. CDR1 LGHNA and CDR2 YNFKEQ come from the germline V gene.

Written as DNA, the CDR3 is TGTGCCAGCAGCTCTTGGCGGGGGGTAAATGAGCAGTTCTTC. This gives the protein CASSSWRGVNEQFF. The chain joins TRBV6-5 to TRBJ2-1; TRBD2 matches 8 bases. Trimming removed 6 bases from V and 7 bases from J; junction bases left unmatched: 8. Germline V lookup: CDR1 MNHEY, CDR2 SVGAGI. This CDR3 region has 14 residues.

This rearrangement joins TRBV12-5 to TRBJ2-7, with D tentatively TRBD1 (5 bases). The germline gives CDR1 LGHNT, CDR2 FRNRAP. V was trimmed by 0 bases and J by 6 bases, leaving 24 bases between them. The CDR3 covers 18 residues. The CDR3 DNA reads as TGTGCTAGTGGTTTGGTAGTTGCAAACGGCAGGGTGGCACTCGAGCAGTACTTC. Protein sequence: CASGLVVANGRVALEQYF.

This clone occurred a few times. The chain combines TRBV7-6 with TRBJ2-3, with TRBD1 matching 9 bases. CDR3 length: 14 residues. Unmatched junction bases numbered 4, after V lost 3 bases and J lost 6 bases. CDR1 and CDR2 from the germline V gene are SGHVS and FNYEAQ. This CDR3 is CASSLDRGGDTQYF. The CDR3 DNA reads TGTGCCAGCAGCTTGGACAGGGGAGGGGATACGCAGTATTTT.

This clone was counted only a few times. The chain combines TRBV5-1 with TRBJ2-3; TRBD2 is a possible D gene (6 bases). CDR3 length: 14 residues. Trimming shortened V by 2 bases and J by 2 bases, and 9 bases separated the two germline ends. Germline values: CDR1 SGHRS, CDR2 YFSETQ. CDR3: CASSFPSVTDTQYF. Here the CDR3 DNA reads TGCGCCAGCAGCTTCCCTAGCGTCACAGATACGCAGTATTTT.

V usage is TRBV19 and J usage is TRBJ1-2, with TRBD1 as a possible D gene (6 bases). Trimming took 5 bases from V and 8 from J, leaving 12 bases between them. This CDR3 comprises 12 residues. Germline V gives CDR1 LNHDA, CDR2 SQIVND (reference sequence). Here the CDR3 reads CASSPGQRGYTF. In DNA, the CDR3 is TGTGCCAGTAGTCCTGGACAGAGAGGCTACACCTTC.

Only a few counts were recorded for this clone. The rearrangement links TRBV12-5 to TRBJ2-5; 7 positions agree with TRBD1. CDR1 and CDR2 from the germline V gene are LGHNT and FRNRAP. V lost 4 bases to trimming and J lost 6 bases; unmatched junction nucleotides: 8. The CDR3 extends over 14 amino acids. Here the CDR3 DNA reads TGTGCTAGTGGTTCGGGACAGACGGTGCAGACCCAGTACTTC. Protein product: CASGSGQTVQTQYF.